A selection of T cell receptor beta chains follows, all from one sample in a study of identifying expanded T cells in peripheral blood. Assay: immunoSEQ multiplex PCR; the TCRdb copy retains only in-frame clones and omits some. The sample has under 85,000 clones, less than 90% seen once; the top ten hold roughly a fifth. The sequenced sample consisted of blood. The source of these receptors is a person between 18 and 70 years old in good health. The CDR3 runs from the conserved cysteine through the conserved F or W. A D gene is named only where the DNA matches it firmly. Only part of the rows carry a size: once, few, many, or a class if the clone is expanded.

d_gene: TRBD2
abundance: .
j_gene: TRBJ2-1
v_gene: TRBV4-2
CDR3nt: TGTGCCAGCAGCCAAGTTTCTCAGAGACTAGCGGGGAATGAGCAGTTCTTC
CDR3aa: CASSQVSQRLAGNEQFF

d_gene: TRBD1
abundance: .
j_gene: TRBJ2-1
v_gene: TRBV19
CDR3nt: TGTGCCAGTAGCCAAAATGGACAGGTCTACAATGAGCAGTTCTTC
CDR3aa: CASSQNGQVYNEQFF

d_gene: .
abundance: once
j_gene: TRBJ1-1
v_gene: TRBV28
CDR3nt: TGTGCCAGCAGTCTTGGGGGGGGCACTGAAGCTTTCTTT
CDR3aa: CASSLGGGTEAFF

d_gene: .
abundance: .
j_gene: TRBJ1-1
v_gene: TRBV6-5
CDR3nt: TGTGCCAGCAGTTACTCGGGGACCGGGGACAACACTGAAGCTTTCTTT
CDR3aa: CASSYSGTGDNTEAFF

d_gene: .
abundance: .
j_gene: TRBJ2-3
v_gene: TRBV6-5
CDR3nt: TGTGCCAGCAGTTACGGGCCTCGTGAGGAGGATACGCAGTATTTT
CDR3aa: CASSYGPREEDTQYF

d_gene: TRBD1
abundance: .
j_gene: TRBJ1-3
v_gene: TRBV10-3
CDR3nt: TGTGCCTCGACCGGGACAGGGAGCCACCAACTCTCTGGAAACACCATATATTTT
CDR3aa: CASTGTGSHQLSGNTIYF

d_gene: TRBD1
abundance: .
j_gene: TRBJ1-2
v_gene: TRBV14
CDR3nt: TGTGCCAGGAGGACAGGCGGGCGGCTCGGCTACACCTTC
CDR3aa: CARRTGGRLGYTF

d_gene: TRBD2
abundance: .
j_gene: TRBJ2-7
v_gene: TRBV13
CDR3nt: TGTGCCAGCAGCTTAGTGGGACTAGCGACGGTGGGGCAGTACTTC
CDR3aa: CASSLVGLATVGQYF

d_gene: TRBD1
abundance: .
j_gene: TRBJ1-1
v_gene: TRBV4-2
CDR3nt: TGTGCCAGCAGCCCGGGACAGGGGTTCGCTTTCTTT
CDR3aa: CASSPGQGFAFF

d_gene: TRBD1
abundance: .
j_gene: TRBJ1-4
v_gene: TRBV2
CDR3nt: TGTGCCAGCAGGACAGGGTTGACAACTAATGAAAAACTGTTTTTT
CDR3aa: CASRTGLTTNEKLFF

d_gene: TRBD1
abundance: .
j_gene: TRBJ1-5
v_gene: TRBV5-6
CDR3nt: TGTGCCAGCAGCCTAAGGACAGGGATCAGCAATCAGCCCCAGCATTTT
CDR3aa: CASSLRTGISNQPQHF

d_gene: .
abundance: many
j_gene: TRBJ1-2
v_gene: TRBV5-6
CDR3nt: TGTGCCAGCAGCTTGGTTAGGACAGCCGGGTATGGCTACACCTTC
CDR3aa: CASSLVRTAGYGYTF

d_gene: TRBD2
abundance: .
j_gene: TRBJ2-7
v_gene: TRBV28
CDR3nt: TGTGCCAGCAGCGTGGACTCCTGGACTAGCGGGAGCAGGTACGAGCAGTACTTC
CDR3aa: CASSVDSWTSGSRYEQYF

d_gene: .
abundance: .
j_gene: TRBJ2-3
v_gene: TRBV11-1
CDR3nt: TGTGCCAGCAGCTTACCCTCGGGGGATACGCAGTATTTT
CDR3aa: CASSLPSGDTQYF

d_gene: TRBD1
abundance: .
j_gene: TRBJ2-1
v_gene: TRBV11-2
CDR3nt: TGTGCCAGCAGCTTAGATGGGACAGGGGCCCCTTTCTTC
CDR3aa: CASSLDGTGAPFF

d_gene: .
abundance: .
j_gene: TRBJ1-1
v_gene: TRBV19
CDR3nt: TGTGCCAGTAGTATATGGCAGAATGAAGCTTTCTTT
CDR3aa: CASSIWQNEAFF

d_gene: .
abundance: .
j_gene: TRBJ2-5
v_gene: TRBV7-2
CDR3nt: TGTGCCAGCAGCTTAGTTAGGAACCAAGAGACCCAGTACTTC
CDR3aa: CASSLVRNQETQYF

d_gene: .
abundance: .
j_gene: TRBJ1-1
v_gene: TRBV19
CDR3nt: TGTGCCAGTCGTCGAGCCAGGGGCTTGAACACTGAAGCTTTCTTT
CDR3aa: CASRRARGLNTEAFF

d_gene: .
abundance: .
j_gene: TRBJ2-2
v_gene: TRBV28
CDR3nt: TGTGCCAGCAGCCCCTGGTTCGGGACACATACGAACACCGGGGAGCTGTTTTTT
CDR3aa: CASSPWFGTHTNTGELFF

d_gene: .
abundance: .
j_gene: TRBJ1-5
v_gene: TRBV4-2
CDR3nt: TGTGCCAGCACCGAACGCCCGGGACAGCCCCAGCATTTT
CDR3aa: CASTERPGQPQHF

d_gene: TRBD1
abundance: .
j_gene: TRBJ2-1
v_gene: TRBV9
CDR3nt: TGTGCCAGCAGCGTTGGGGACAGGGAGGGCTACAATGAGCAGTTCTTC
CDR3aa: CASSVGDREGYNEQFF

d_gene: TRBD1
abundance: .
j_gene: TRBJ1-3
v_gene: TRBV5-1
CDR3nt: TGCGCCAGCAGCTTGGTTGGGACAGTTACTGGAAACACCATATATTTT
CDR3aa: CASSLVGTVTGNTIYF

d_gene: TRBD1
abundance: .
j_gene: TRBJ1-1
v_gene: TRBV9
CDR3nt: TGTGCCAGCAGCGGACAGGGAGGGGACACTGAAGCTTTCTTT
CDR3aa: CASSGQGGDTEAFF

d_gene: TRBD2
abundance: .
j_gene: TRBJ2-7
v_gene: TRBV6-5
CDR3nt: TGTGCCAGCAGTTTTTCTCTAGCGGGAGTTTCCTACGAGCAGTACTTC
CDR3aa: CASSFSLAGVSYEQYF

d_gene: .
abundance: few
j_gene: TRBJ1-5
v_gene: TRBV28
CDR3nt: TGTGCCAGCAGTCCGGGGGGGCGGGATAGCAATCAGCCCCAGCATTTT
CDR3aa: CASSPGGRDSNQPQHF

d_gene: TRBD1
abundance: .
j_gene: TRBJ1-4
v_gene: TRBV5-1
CDR3nt: TGCGCCAGCAGCCCCGCCGGGACAGGGTCTGAAAAACTGTTTTTT
CDR3aa: CASSPAGTGSEKLFF

d_gene: .
abundance: .
j_gene: TRBJ1-2
v_gene: TRBV4-3
CDR3nt: TGCGCCAGCAGCCAAGCCTTCCGAGGGGTAGGTGGCTACACCTTC
CDR3aa: CASSQAFRGVGGYTF

d_gene: TRBD1
abundance: .
j_gene: TRBJ1-1
v_gene: TRBV7-9
CDR3nt: TGTGCCAGCAGCTTAGATACCCGGGACAGATACACTGAAGCTTTCTTT
CDR3aa: CASSLDTRDRYTEAFF

d_gene: TRBD1
abundance: .
j_gene: TRBJ1-2
v_gene: TRBV25-1
CDR3nt: TGTGCCAGCAGTGAATTGACAGGGGGCGACTATGGCTACACCTTC
CDR3aa: CASSELTGGDYGYTF

d_gene: TRBD1
abundance: .
j_gene: TRBJ1-2
v_gene: TRBV29-1
CDR3nt: TGCAGCGTGGGTCCGGGACAGGGGAACTATGGCTACACCTTC
CDR3aa: CSVGPGQGNYGYTF

d_gene: .
abundance: .
j_gene: TRBJ1-5
v_gene: TRBV27
CDR3nt: TGTGCCAGCAGTGGCTCCTCGAGAAATCAGCCCCAGCATTTT
CDR3aa: CASSGSSRNQPQHF

d_gene: .
abundance: .
j_gene: TRBJ2-2
v_gene: TRBV10-2
CDR3nt: TGCGCCAGCAGCCGGCGGGAAGACACCGGGGAGCTGTTTTTT
CDR3aa: CASSRREDTGELFF

d_gene: .
abundance: once
j_gene: TRBJ2-7
v_gene: TRBV7-2
CDR3nt: TGTGCCAGCAGCTTACAATCCTCCTCCGAGCAGTACTTC
CDR3aa: CASSLQSSSEQYF

d_gene: TRBD1
abundance: once
j_gene: TRBJ1-3
v_gene: TRBV23-1
CDR3nt: TGCGCCAGCAGTCATCCCCCGGGACAGAGCTCTGGAAACACCATATATTTT
CDR3aa: CASSHPPGQSSGNTIYF

d_gene: TRBD2
abundance: .
j_gene: TRBJ2-3
v_gene: TRBV30
CDR3nt: TGTGCCTGGAAATGGGGGAGGGGAAGAAATACGCAGTATTTT
CDR3aa: CAWKWGRGRNTQYF

d_gene: .
abundance: .
j_gene: TRBJ2-1
v_gene: TRBV29-1
CDR3nt: TGCATCGCTGAATGGGGGGGCGGGCAGTTCTTC
CDR3aa: CIAEWGGGQFF

d_gene: .
abundance: .
j_gene: TRBJ2-1
v_gene: TRBV21-1
CDR3nt: TGTGCCAGCAGCCACAGGGGGTGCTCCTACAATGAGCAGTTCTTC
CDR3aa: CASSHRGCSYNEQFF

d_gene: .
abundance: .
j_gene: TRBJ1-1
v_gene: TRBV7-9
CDR3nt: TGTGCCAGCAGCGAATCTCAGGGGCGCTACACTGAAGCTTTCTTT
CDR3aa: CASSESQGRYTEAFF

d_gene: .
abundance: .
j_gene: TRBJ1-3
v_gene: TRBV5-1
CDR3nt: TGCGCCAGCAGCTTTGACGGAAACACCATATATTTT
CDR3aa: CASSFDGNTIYF

d_gene: .
abundance: .
j_gene: TRBJ1-2
v_gene: TRBV4-1
CDR3nt: TGCGCCAGCAGCCGCCAGGGCCTGGCTAACTATGGCTACACCTTC
CDR3aa: CASSRQGLANYGYTF

d_gene: .
abundance: once
j_gene: TRBJ1-1
v_gene: TRBV5-1
CDR3nt: TGCGCCAGCAGCTCCGACACCCCGAACACTGAAGCTTTCTTT
CDR3aa: CASSSDTPNTEAFF

d_gene: .
abundance: .
j_gene: TRBJ2-2
v_gene: TRBV5-1
CDR3nt: TGCGCCAGCAGCTATCAACCTGAAGCGGCCGGAGGGACCGGGGAGCTGTTTTTT
CDR3aa: CASSYQPEAAGGTGELFF